This T cell receptor (beta chain) stems from a study of early T cells in non-severe SARS-CoV-2 infection (dated by TCRdb to about 2021). Regarding the study in general: Bulk RNA from unsorted whole blood was used for TCR sequencing, so alpha and beta chains could not be paired. Broad study findings and their caveats: VDJdb matching was skewed toward anti-spike CD8 responses and likely underestimated virus-specific expansions by missing private and CD4 specificities.

The study was a case-control design nested within a healthcare worker cohort in London, UK, with weekly nasopharyngeal swab PCR tests and blood sampling. Healthcare workers were recruited between 23 and 31 March 2020, during the week of the UK lockdown, and were followed weekly for up to about 15 weeks. Libraries were made using 5' RACE. The sequencer listed for this sample is NextSeq 500. The TCR library protocol attached unique molecular identifiers to individual cDNA molecules to correct for sequencing error and PCR bias. Sequencing covered both TCR alpha and beta chains, and within each sample the abundances of alpha and beta sequences were tightly co-correlated. The authors processed their data as follows. Decombinator V4 was used to perform V gene, J gene and CDR3 annotation of TCR sequences. TCRs were defined as expanded if a significant change between any two time points was detected under a Poisson model with p below 0.0001. Abundances of TCRs were expressed as counts per million after normalisation to the total number of TCRs sequenced in each sample. MAIT TCRs were defined by TRAV1-2 paired with TRAJ12, TRAJ20 or TRAJ33, and iNKT TCRs by TRAV10 paired with TRAJ18. VDJdb, accessed 1 November 2021, was searched for CMV, EBV and SARS-CoV-2 annotated TCRs, with TCRs annotated for multiple antigens excluded. Starting from the raw public reads, TCRdb applied fastp trimming at Q25, assembled clones with MiXCR and retained in-frame beta chains. CDR3 protein sequences are deduplicated, and each keeps its most common genes and DNA. These V and J calls are TCRdb output, not the study's own analysis. This sample comprises approximately 39,000 distinct CDR3 sequences, roughly 4.4% of them detected only once. The biggest ten clones account for roughly 16% of the sample.

At least ten counts were recorded for this clonotype. There is no known antigen for this receptor. Within one base of it there is no much larger clone, and no base qualities were kept. CDR1 and CDR2, per the germline V gene, are ENHRY and SYGVKD. From its cysteine to its phenylalanine, the CDR3 spans 16 amino acids. Only the CDR3 region is kept as DNA, spanning 48 bases read in frame from base 1. A distance of 15 bases separates the germline ends of V and J, which lose 0 bases and 4 bases respectively. This receptor was obtained from an adult who was a healthcare worker with PCR-confirmed SARS-CoV-2 infection or an uninfected control (not recorded which). Source material: whole blood. The V gene is TRBV10-3 and the J gene is TRBJ1-2; TRBD1 is a weak D gene call, 5 bases matching. In nucleotide form, the sequence is TGTGCCATCAGTGAGTCGCAGGGATCAAGGGGCTATGGCTACACCTTC. This sequence encodes CAISESQGSRGYGYTF.